This passage covers 28 T cell receptor beta chains from one sample sequenced in a study of blood T cell repertoires in COVID-19. Sequenced by immunoSEQ multiplex PCR; TCRdb stores in-frame clones only, minus some. The table includes 200,000 to 250,000 clones, more than 75% detected once. Sequenced sample: peripheral blood. These receptors all come from a man older than 75 with acute or convalescent COVID-19.

The chain's CDR3 is CASSEAWGSNQPQHF. The CDR3 DNA is TGTGCCAGCAGTGAAGCCTGGGGCAGCAATCAGCCCCAGCATTTT. The rearrangement links TRBV6-1 to TRBJ1-5; D is perhaps TRBD1 (5 bases). The CDR3 length is 15 residues. Trimming cost V 0 bases and J 1 base, with 7 bases left between them. Looked up from germline, CDR1 is MNHNS and CDR2 is SASEGT.

V is TRBV5-1 and J is TRBJ2-7; weak D call: TRBD1 (5 bases). V gave up 0 bases and J gave up 7 bases, with 17 bases separating them. The germline gives CDR1 SGHRS, CDR2 YFSETQ. The CDR3 loop spans 15 amino acids. CDR3 DNA sequence: TGCGCCAGCAGCTTGGGACCGACAGAGGCTCGGGAGCAGTACTTC. Translated, it gives CASSLGPTEAREQYF.

This rearrangement joins TRBV28 to TRBJ1-4; D is undetermined. Trimming pared 6 bases from V and 0 bases from J, leaving 11 bases between. The CDR3 is 15 amino acids. CDR1 MDHEN and CDR2 SYDVKM come from the germline V gene. CDR3 loop: CASSLSRATNEKLFF. The CDR3 coding sequence is TGTGCCAGCAGCCTTTCCCGGGCAACTAATGAAAAACTGTTTTTT. Variable domain in full (rest from reference TRBV28 and TRBJ1-4): DVKVTQSSRYLVKRTGEKVFLECVQDMDHENMFWYRQDPGLGLRLIYFSYDVKMKEKGDIPEGYSVSREKKERFSLILESASTNQTSMYLCASSLSRATNEKLFFGSGTQLSVL.

V usage is TRBV28 and J usage is TRBJ1-3, with D uncertain. The germline V and J ends were trimmed by 6 bases and 4 bases, with 4 bases remaining between them. The CDR3 runs 11 residues. CDR1 and CDR2 (germline): MDHEN, SYDVKM. As DNA, the CDR3 is TGTGCCAGCAGGCGGGGAAACACCATATATTTT. Its protein is CASRRGNTIYF.

The table lists this clone with many counts. The V call is TRBV6-5, the J call TRBJ2-7, with 11 bases matching TRBD1. J was trimmed by 5 bases and V by 7 bases; bases with no gene match: 7. Per germline, CDR1 MNHEY and CDR2 SVGAGI. This CDR3 has 14 amino acids. CDR3 sequence: CASNRDRGMDEQYF. The CDR3 DNA reads TGTGCCAGCAATCGGGACAGGGGGATGGACGAGCAGTACTTC.

This chain joins TRBV6-5 and TRBJ1-2; D remains unclear. Looked up from germline, CDR1 is MNHEY and CDR2 is SVGAGI. This CDR3 is built from 11 residues. The V and J ends lost 7 bases and 2 bases respectively, with 5 bases between them. The CDR3 region is CASIQNYGYTF. The CDR3, as DNA: TGTGCCAGCATCCAAAACTATGGCTACACCTTC.

V gene TRBV7-9 combines with J gene TRBJ2-1; D is unresolved. Trimming took 3 bases from V and 3 from J, leaving 3 bases between them. Looked up from germline, CDR1 is SEHNR and CDR2 is FQNEAQ (reference sequence). This CDR3 is built from 12 residues. The CDR3 DNA reads as TGTGCCAGCAGCTTCAGCTACAATGAGCAGTTCTTC. It translates to CASSFSYNEQFF.

This chain joins TRBV7-3 and TRBJ2-3; 7 bases align to TRBD1. CDR1 is SGHTA and CDR2 is FQGTGA in the germline V gene. Trimming removed 5 bases from V and 4 bases from J; junction bases left unmatched: 18. The CDR3 contains 18 residues. The CDR3 sequence: CASSLAGYRGVNADTQYF. CDR3 nucleotides: TGTGCCAGCAGCCTAGCCGGATACAGGGGAGTAAACGCAGATACGCAGTATTTT.

This chain uses TRBV4-2 with TRBJ1-2; the match to TRBD1 covers 7 bases. Germline V CDR1 and CDR2: LGHNA, YNFKEQ. V was clipped by 0 bases and J by 4 bases; unmatched bases: 8. The CDR3 spans 16 residues. The CDR3 spells CASSQDRDRSGYGYTF. The CDR3 nucleotides read TGTGCCAGCAGCCAAGATAGGGACAGATCAGGCTATGGCTACACCTTC.

This chain links TRBV7-8 with TRBJ1-6, with 10 bases identical to TRBD1. In germline, CDR1 is SGHVS, CDR2 FQNEAQ. V shed 7 bases, J shed 10 bases, and the junction held 25 bases outside the gene matches. This CDR3 spans 20 amino acids. The CDR3 bases are TGTGCCAGCACCAATCAATTGTGGAGACAGGGGGCGGCTTTTAGGTCACCCCTCCACTTT. Translation gives CASTNQLWRQGAAFRSPLHF.

The chain combines TRBV9 with TRBJ2-7; TRBD2 is a possible D gene (6 bases). The CDR3 runs to 15 residues. Per the germline V gene, CDR1 is SGDLS and CDR2 is YYNGEE. The V and J ends lost 5 bases and 3 bases respectively, with 18 bases between them. Written as DNA, the CDR3 is TGTGCCAGCAGTCCTACTCTTTATAGCGGCTACGAGCAGTACTTC. This sequence encodes CASSPTLYSGYEQYF.

This rearrangement joins TRBV5-1 to TRBJ1-4, with TRBD1 matching 12 bases. This CDR3 spans 17 amino acids. The junction had 8 bases not matched to a gene; V was cut back by 0 bases and J by 8 bases. CDR1 and CDR2 (germline): SGHRS, YFSETQ. This CDR3 reads CASSLGDRGQGQEKLFF. DNA of the CDR3: TGCGCCAGCAGCTTGGGGGACAGGGGGCAAGGGCAAGAAAAACTGTTTTTT.

The genes are TRBV19 and TRBJ1-4; TRBD1 is a possible D gene (5 bases). The V gene lost 5 bases and the J gene lost 7 bases, with 17 bases spanning the gap. This CDR3 has 15 residues. CDR1 is LNHDA and CDR2 is SQIVND in the germline V gene (reference sequence). The CDR3 coding sequence is TGTGCCAGTAGTGCCCAGGGATCATTGGGTGAAAAACTGTTTTTT. It codes for CASSAQGSLGEKLFF.

The J gene is TRBJ1-2, the V gene TRBV19; TRBD1 is a possible D gene (6 bases). Trimming took 2 bases from V and 8 from J, leaving 18 bases between them. This CDR3 contains 15 residues. Germline V gene lookup returns CDR1 LNHDA and CDR2 SQIVND (reference sequence). CDR3 DNA: TGTGCCAGTAGTATACCGAGACGGGGGGCGCAAGGCTACACCTTC. As protein: CASSIPRRGAQGYTF.

This clone has just one count. This chain links TRBV7-9 with TRBJ1-5, with D hard to call. The germline V gene has CDR1 SEHNR and CDR2 FQNEAQ (reference sequence). V was cut by 5 bases and J by 3 bases, with 5 bases left in between. The CDR3 consists of 12 residues. The CDR3 sequence: CASSLNNQPQHF. CDR3 nucleotides: TGTGCCAGCAGCCTAAACAATCAGCCCCAGCATTTT.

The rearrangement uses TRBV4-1 and TRBJ2-5; 7 nucleotides line up with TRBD2. CDR3 length: 16 residues. Trimming at V came to 0 bases and at J to 5 bases, leaving 9 bases not matched to a gene. CDR1 is MGHRA, CDR2 YSYEKL, per germline. The CDR3 coding sequence is TGCGCCAGCAGCCAAGATAAAGGGCCGCGGGGGGAGACCCAGTACTTC. It encodes CASSQDKGPRGETQYF.

This chain connects TRBV7-2 to TRBJ2-3; unclear D gene. The CDR3 consists of 13 residues. The V end was cut by 9 bases, the J end by 2 bases, with 12 bases between. CDR1 and CDR2 from the germline V gene are SGHTA and FQGNSA. This CDR3 is CARPPSHTDTQYF. For the CDR3, the DNA is TGTGCCAGGCCCCCCTCACACACAGATACGCAGTATTTT.

The chain combines TRBV3-1 (or the pseudogene TRBV3-2) with TRBJ1-1, with unresolved D. The germline V and J ends were trimmed by 2 bases and 4 bases, with 11 bases remaining between them. Germline lookup yields CDR1 LGHDT and CDR2 YNNKEL (reference sequence). This CDR3 is built from 14 residues. The CDR3 DNA reads TGTGCCAGCAGCCAAAGCGGTTTCGGCACTGAAGCTTTCTTT. Its protein product is CASSQSGFGTEAFF.

This clone has more than one count but fewer than ten. The chain couples TRBV4-1 to TRBJ2-2; D is ambiguous. V gave up 0 bases and J gave up 4 bases, with 9 bases separating them. CDR3 length: 15 residues. Germline assignment: CDR1 MGHRA and CDR2 YSYEKL. In DNA form, the CDR3 reads TGCGCCAGCAGCCAAGATGATAGAGTCACCGGGGAGCTGTTTTTT. It translates to CASSQDDRVTGELFF.

The chain is built from TRBV29-1 and TRBJ2-7; D is perhaps TRBD2 (6 bases). CDR1 and CDR2 from the germline V gene are SQVTM and ANQGSEA. CDR3 size: 12 residues. Trimming shortened V by 3 bases and J by 0 bases, and 6 bases separated the two germline ends. The CDR3 DNA sequence: TGCAGCGTTGAGGAGGGCTCCTACGAGCAGTACTTC. It encodes CSVEEGSYEQYF.

The chain couples TRBV5-4 to TRBJ2-2, with 7 nucleotides matching TRBD2. CDR1 SGHNT and CDR2 YYREEE come from the germline V gene (reference sequence). This CDR3 has 14 residues. V lost 4 bases and J lost 8; bases outside the gene matches: 8. In DNA, the CDR3 is TGTGCCAGCAGCCAGACGGGGGGTGAGGGGGAGCTGTTTTTT. Protein sequence: CASSQTGGEGELFF. Full variable domain (remainder filled in from reference TRBV5-4 and TRBJ2-2): ETGVTQSPTHLIKTRGQQVTLRCSSQSGHNTVSWYQQALGQGPQFIFQYYREEENGRGNFPPRFSGLQFPNYSSELNVNALELDDSALYLCASSQTGGEGELFFGEGSRLTVL.

The chain recombines TRBV6-5 with TRBJ1-1; 8 positions agree with TRBD1. After removal of 0 bases from V and 4 bases from J, the junction contained 4 bases not matched to a gene. Germline lookup yields CDR1 MNHEY and CDR2 SVGAGI. This CDR3 contains 15 residues. As DNA, the CDR3 is TGTGCCAGCAGTTACTCCGGGACAGGTGTCACTGAAGCTTTCTTT. This gives the protein CASSYSGTGVTEAFF.

The chain links TRBV3-1 (or the pseudogene TRBV3-2) to TRBJ2-2; D perhaps matches TRBD1 (6 bases). This CDR3 is built from 15 residues. V lost 4 bases and J 0 bases, leaving 9 bases between the germline ends. Germline V lookup: CDR1 LGHDT, CDR2 YNNKEL (reference sequence). The CDR3 protein is CASSRDTSNTGELFF. CDR3 coding DNA: TGTGCCAGCAGCCGGGACACCTCGAACACCGGGGAGCTGTTTTTT.

The genes are TRBV10-3 and TRBJ1-1, with 7 bases identical to TRBD1. With 7 bases clipped from V and 6 bases from J, the junction kept 8 bases outside the gene matches. The germline gives CDR1 ENHRY, CDR2 SYGVKD. This CDR3 has 13 amino acids. The CDR3 DNA sequence: TGTGCCATCAAGGGGGCCCCTGGGGCTGAAGCTTTCTTT. This sequence encodes CAIKGAPGAEAFF.

The chain is built from TRBV5-5 and TRBJ1-1; TRBD1 matches 9 bases. V gave up 3 bases and J gave up 1 base; unmatched junction bases: 4. Germline values: CDR1 SGHKS, CDR2 YYEKEE (reference sequence). The CDR3 is 15 amino acids. In DNA, the CDR3 is TGTGCCAGCAGCTGGGGACAGGGAACGAACACTGAAGCTTTCTTT. The encoded protein is CASSWGQGTNTEAFF.

This clone occurred a few times. The genes are TRBV7-9 and TRBJ2-5, with 11 bases matching TRBD1. The length of the CDR3 is 16 residues. Germline values: CDR1 SEHNR, CDR2 FQNEAQ (reference sequence). V shed 6 bases and J 5 bases; nucleotides not matched to a gene: 11. CDR3 nucleotide sequence: TGTGCCAGCAGGTCGTTATCCGGACAGGGGGCCGAGACCCAGTACTTC. Translated: CASRSLSGQGAETQYF. Complete variable domain (other parts from reference TRBV7-9 and TRBJ2-5): DTGVSQNPRHKITKRGQNVTFRCDPISEHNRLYWYRQTLGQGPEFLTYFQNEAQLEKSRLLSDRFSAERPKGSFSTLEIQRTEQGDSAMYLCASRSLSGQGAETQYFGPGTRLLVL.

The V call is TRBV15, the J call TRBJ1-6; possible D gene TRBD1, 5 bases. Germline V lookup: CDR1 LNHNV, CDR2 YYDKDF (reference sequence). This CDR3 is 16 amino acids long. Trimming cost V 0 bases and J 5 bases, with 11 bases left between them. The DNA of the CDR3 is TGTGCCACCAGCAGAGATTGGGGCACAAATAATTCACCCCTCCACTTT. Its translation is CATSRDWGTNNSPLHF.

The rearrangement links TRBV19 to TRBJ1-5; 7 nucleotides match TRBD1. The CDR3 extends over 15 amino acids. With 4 bases clipped from V and 4 bases from J, the junction kept 7 bases outside the gene matches. Germline lookup yields CDR1 LNHDA and CDR2 SQIVND (reference sequence). The CDR3 DNA reads as TGTGCCAGTAGTAAACCGGGACAGTTTAATCAGCCCCAGCATTTT. Translated, it gives CASSKPGQFNQPQHF.